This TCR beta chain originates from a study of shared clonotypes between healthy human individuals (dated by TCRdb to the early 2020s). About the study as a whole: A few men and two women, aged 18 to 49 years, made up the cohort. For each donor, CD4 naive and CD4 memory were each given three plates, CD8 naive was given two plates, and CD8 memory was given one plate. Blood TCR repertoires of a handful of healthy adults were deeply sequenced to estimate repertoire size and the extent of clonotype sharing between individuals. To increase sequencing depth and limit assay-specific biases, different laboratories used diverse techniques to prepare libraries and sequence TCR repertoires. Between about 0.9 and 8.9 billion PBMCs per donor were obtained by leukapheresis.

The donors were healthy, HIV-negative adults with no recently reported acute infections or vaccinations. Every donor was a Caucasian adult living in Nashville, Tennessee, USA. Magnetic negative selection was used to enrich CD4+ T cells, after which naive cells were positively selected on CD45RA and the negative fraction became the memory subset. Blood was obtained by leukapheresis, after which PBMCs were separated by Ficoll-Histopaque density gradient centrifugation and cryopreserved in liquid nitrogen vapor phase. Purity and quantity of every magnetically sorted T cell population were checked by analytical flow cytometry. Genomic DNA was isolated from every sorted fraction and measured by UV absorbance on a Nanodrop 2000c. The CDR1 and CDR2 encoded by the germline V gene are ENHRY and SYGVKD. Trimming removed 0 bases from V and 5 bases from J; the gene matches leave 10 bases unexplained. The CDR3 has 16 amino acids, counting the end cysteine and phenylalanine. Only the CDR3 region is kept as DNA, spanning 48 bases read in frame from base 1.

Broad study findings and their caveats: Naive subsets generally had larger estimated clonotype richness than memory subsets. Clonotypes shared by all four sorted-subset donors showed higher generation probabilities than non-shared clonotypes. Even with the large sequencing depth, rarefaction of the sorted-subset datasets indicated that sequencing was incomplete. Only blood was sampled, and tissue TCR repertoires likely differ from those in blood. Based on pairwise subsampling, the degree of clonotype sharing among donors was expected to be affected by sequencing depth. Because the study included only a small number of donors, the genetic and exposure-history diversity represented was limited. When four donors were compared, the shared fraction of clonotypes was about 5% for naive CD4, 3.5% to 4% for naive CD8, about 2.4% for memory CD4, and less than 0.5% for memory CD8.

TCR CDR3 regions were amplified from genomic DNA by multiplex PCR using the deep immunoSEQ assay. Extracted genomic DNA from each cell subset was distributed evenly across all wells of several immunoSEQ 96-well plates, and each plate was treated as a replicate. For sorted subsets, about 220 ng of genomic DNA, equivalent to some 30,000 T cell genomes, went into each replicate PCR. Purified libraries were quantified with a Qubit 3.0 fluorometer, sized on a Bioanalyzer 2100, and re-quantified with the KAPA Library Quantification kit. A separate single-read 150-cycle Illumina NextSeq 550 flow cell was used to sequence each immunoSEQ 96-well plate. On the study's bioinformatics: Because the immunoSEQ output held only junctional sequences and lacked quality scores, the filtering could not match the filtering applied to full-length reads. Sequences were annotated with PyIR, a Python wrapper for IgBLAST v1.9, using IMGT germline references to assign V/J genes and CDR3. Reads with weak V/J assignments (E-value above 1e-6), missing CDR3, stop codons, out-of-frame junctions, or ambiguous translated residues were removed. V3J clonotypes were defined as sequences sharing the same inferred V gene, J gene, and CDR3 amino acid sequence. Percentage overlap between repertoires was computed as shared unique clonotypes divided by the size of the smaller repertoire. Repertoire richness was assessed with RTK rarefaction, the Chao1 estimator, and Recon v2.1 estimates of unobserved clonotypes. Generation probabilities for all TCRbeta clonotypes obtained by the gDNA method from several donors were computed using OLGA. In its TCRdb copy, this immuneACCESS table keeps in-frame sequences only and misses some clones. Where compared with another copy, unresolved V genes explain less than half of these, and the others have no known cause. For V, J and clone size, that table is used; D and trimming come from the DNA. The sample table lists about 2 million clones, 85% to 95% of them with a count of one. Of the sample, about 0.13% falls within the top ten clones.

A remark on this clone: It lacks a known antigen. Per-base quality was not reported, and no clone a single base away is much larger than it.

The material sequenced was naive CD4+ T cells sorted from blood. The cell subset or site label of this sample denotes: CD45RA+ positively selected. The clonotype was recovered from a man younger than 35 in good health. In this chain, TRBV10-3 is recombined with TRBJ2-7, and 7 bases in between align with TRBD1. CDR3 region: CAISESGGVKTDEQYF. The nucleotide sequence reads TGTGCCATCAGTGAGTCAGGGGGCGTTAAGACGGACGAGCAGTACTTC.